This T cell receptor (beta chain) was identified in a study of glioma-infiltrating T cells listed by TCRdb under 2016. Concerning the study at large: Low-grade gliomas were WHO grade II oligodendrogliomas or astrocytomas, and glioblastomas were WHO grade IV tumors sampled at initial rather than recurrent diagnosis. Dexamethasone was administered to glioma patients for six or fewer days before surgery. The sequencing target for blood libraries was 4.5- to 10-fold coverage of around 1 million peripheral T cells. Glioma tissue, non-neoplastic brain tissue and matched peripheral blood mononuclear cells were used as sources from which TCR alpha- and beta-chain repertoires were sequenced. Each tissue-infiltrating repertoire was compared with the same patient's peripheral blood repertoire to measure divergence between tissue and blood T-cell populations. Three low-grade glioma patients, 7 or 8 primary glioblastoma patients and three non-glioma patients contributing non-neoplastic brain tissue were included in the paired cohort.

The paper as a whole reports these results and caveats: A signature set of shared blood CDR3 motifs marked patients with low tissue-blood divergence and was depleted in highly divergent patients. Very few CDR3 sequences were shared between tissue and blood, attributed to high CDR3 diversity and limited sampling. In non-neoplastic patients, VJ-independent divergence between tissue and blood fell below expectation, whereas in all gliomas, and especially in low-grade gliomas, the divergence rose above expectation. The group comparisons were based on small numbers of patients: three non-neoplastic, three low-grade glioma and roughly eight glioblastoma patients.

CDR1 and CDR2 (MNHEY, SVGAGI) derive from the germline V gene. Inclusive of the bounding cysteine and phenylalanine, the CDR3 is 14 residues long. This entry keeps only the CDR3 DNA: 42 bases, framed from base 1. The iRepertoire nested amplicon-rescue multiplex PCR (arm-PCR) platform was used to amplify TCR alpha and beta CDR3 regions from RNA. The input for one-step reverse transcription and amplification was about 100-400 ng of either tissue mRNA or PBMC total RNA. After bead purification, a secondary multiplex PCR added Illumina adapters, and libraries were gel-purified between 200 and 400 bp. Demultiplexing relied on internal 6-nucleotide barcodes carried by the libraries. Sequencing of the libraries was done on an Illumina MiSeq using 2x220 or 2x250 nucleotide paired-end reads. Regarding the original processing steps: Paired reads were merged using FLASH 1.2.11 and were aligned to the GRCh37 human genome using BWA-MEM, after which TRA and TRB reads were extracted. V and J assignment used an IMGT-derived reference of cassette sequences and CDR3 motifs that included pseudogenes. Three-frame translation of reads was performed, and productive CDR3s were defined as those with a C...FGXG motif and no stop codons. A clonotype was defined as a unique combination of a V-J cassette pair and a CDR3 amino acid sequence. Filtering of reads was based on Hamming distance, with the threshold set by the sequence error rate of each sample in mapped regions. Using fastp at Q25 and MiXCR, TCRdb reprocessed the public reads and kept productive beta chains. Rows are unified per CDR3 protein, each entry keeping the most common DNA and genes. These V and J calls are TCRdb output, not the study's own analysis. Recorded for this sample are 300,000 to 400,000 distinct CDR3 sequences; around 45% of them occurred a single time. The ten largest clones capture 12% of the sample.

On this clonotype: The antigen this receptor binds is unknown. The junction shows a germline mismatch at one end, possibly a read error.

Immediately after resection, surgical brain or tumor specimens were cryofrozen in liquid nitrogen, and peripheral blood cells were collected at the same time. The sample consisted of glioma tissue, nonneoplastic brain tissue, or PBMCs (not recorded which). Here the chain combines TRBV6-5 and TRBJ2-7; the central 10 bases match TRBD2. The receptor was derived from a human donor with low-grade glioma or glioblastoma, undergoing nonglioma brain surgery, or in good health (not recorded which). The bases are TGTGCCACCAGTTTCGCTAGCGGGAGCTACGAGCAGTACTTC. Its amino acids are CATSFASGSYEQYF.